These T cell receptor beta chains were read from a single sample in a study of spatial heterogeneity in lung cancer. TCRdb passed the 5' RACE reads through MiXCR, listing each CDR3 protein once. The repertoire has 65,000 to 85,000 distinct CDR3 sequences, about 20% of them found once; the top ten carry roughly 5.6%. Sequencing used PBMCs, obtained at surgery. These receptors were taken from a male donor with early-stage non-small cell lung cancer. CDR3s include the opening cysteine and the closing phenylalanine or tryptophan. D genes are given only for firm matches. The size entry is marked missing in some rows and otherwise reads once, few, many or a size class.

>many|TRBV29-1|NA|TRBJ2-3
TGCAGCTCCGGGAAACACATTAGCACAGATACGCAGTATTTT
CSSGKHISTDTQYF
>NA|TRBV29-1|NA|TRBJ2-3
TGCAGCGTTTCGGCTAGCACAGATACGCAGTATTTT
CSVSASTDTQYF
>NA|TRBV7-8|NA|TRBJ2-3
TGTGCCAGCAGCCGGACAGTTGATACGCAGTATTTT
CASSRTVDTQYF
>few|TRBV18|TRBD2|TRBJ2-2
TGTGCCAGCTCACAAAAGAGCGGGATCAACACCGGGGAGCTGTTTTTT
CASSQKSGINTGELFF
>many|TRBV19|NA|TRBJ2-1
TGTGCCAGTAGTAGTTCTGAGGGGGGCTTATCGGACAATGAGCAGTTCTTC
CASSSSEGGLSDNEQFF
>NA|TRBV2|NA|TRBJ2-5
TGTGCCGGAACACCAAGATATCAAGAGACCCAGTACTTC
CAGTPRYQETQYF
>many|TRBV19|NA|TRBJ2-3
TGTGCCAGTAGTATCGAGCACCAGCGAATCACAGATACGCAGTATTTT
CASSIEHQRITDTQYF
>few|TRBV25-1|NA|TRBJ2-7
TGTGCCAGCAGTGAGGGGGCAAAGCAGTACTTC
CASSEGAKQYF
>few|TRBV4-2|TRBD1|TRBJ2-7
TGTGCCAGCAGCCGACAGACAGGGGGCGAGGGTTACGAGCAGTACTTC
CASSRQTGGEGYEQYF
>few|TRBV9|NA|TRBJ2-3
TGTGCCAGCAGCGCCTCCTTTGTGGATACGCAGTATTTT
CASSASFVDTQYF
>NA|TRBV7-8|NA|TRBJ2-3
TGTGCCAGTTTTCTAGGCGGGGAAGCCCTTTTCCCAGATACGCAGTATTTT
CASFLGGEALFPDTQYF
>NA|TRBV12-3/TRBV12-4|NA|TRBJ1-1
TGTGCCAGCAGTTTCGGACGGGGCACTGAAGCTTTCTTT
CASSFGRGTEAFF
>NA|TRBV12-5|NA|TRBJ1-1
TGTGCTAGTGGTTTATTCCTGGTTCGTGACACTGAAGCTTTCTTT
CASGLFLVRDTEAFF
>once|TRBV30|NA|TRBJ1-2
TGTGCCCGGAGCGAGGGGGTCCGCTATGGCTACACCTTC
CARSEGVRYGYTF
>NA|TRBV11-2|NA|TRBJ2-1
TGTGCCAGCAGCTTAGATTCGTCGTGGCGTGAGCAGTTCTTC
CASSLDSSWREQFF
>NA|TRBV20-1|NA|TRBJ1-4
TGCAGTGCTAACGGTCGGCCTAATGAAAAACTGTTTTTT
CSANGRPNEKLFF
>few|TRBV6-1|NA|TRBJ2-1
TGTGCCAGCACTACTTCGGGCAATGAGCAGTTCTTC
CASTTSGNEQFF
>NA|TRBV29-1|NA|TRBJ2-1
TGCAGCGTGCTGGCTGGACTTACCTCGGCCCATGAGCAGTTCTTC
CSVLAGLTSAHEQFF
>many|TRBV4-2|TRBD2|TRBJ2-1
TGTGCCAGCAGCCAAGACAGGGAGGGGTCCTACAATGAGCAGTTCTTC
CASSQDREGSYNEQFF
>NA|TRBV18|NA|TRBJ1-4
TGTGCCAGCTCACCAGTCCAGCAATCCTCCACTATTGAAAAACTGTTTTTT
CASSPVQQSSTIEKLFF
>NA|TRBV11-2|TRBD1|TRBJ2-3
TGTGCCAGCAGCGAGGGGGCGCGGGCAGATACGCAGTATTTT
CASSEGARADTQYF
>NA|TRBV7-6|NA|TRBJ2-2
TGTGCCAGCAGCGAAATAGCGAACACCGGGGAGCTGTTTTTT
CASSEIANTGELFF
>medium-sized|TRBV28|NA|TRBJ2-7
TGTGCCAGCAGTTTGGGGAACTCCTACGAGCAGTACTTC
CASSLGNSYEQYF
>few|TRBV24-1|NA|TRBJ2-3
TGTGCCACCAGCACACGGGACGGAATCCTGAGAACGCAGTATTTT
CATSTRDGILRTQYF
>NA|TRBV19|NA|TRBJ2-2
TGTGCCAGTAGTATTAGGGGAAACACCGGGGAGCTGTTTTTT
CASSIRGNTGELFF
>NA|TRBV6-6|NA|TRBJ1-1
TGTGCCAGCAGGTGGGACACTGAAGCTTTCTTT
CASRWDTEAFF
>NA|TRBV15|TRBD2|TRBJ2-1
TGTGCCACCAGCAGACCGGTACTAGCGAGACTCCTCAATGAGCAGTTCTTC
CATSRPVLARLLNEQFF
>few|TRBV5-6|TRBD2|TRBJ2-5
TGTGCCAGCACCCGATTGGAGGCGGGAGCTGAGACCCAGTACTTC
CASTRLEAGAETQYF
>NA|TRBV29-1|NA|TRBJ1-1
TGCAGCGTTGAGGTAGGCAGGCAATTACGGAACACTGAAGCTTTCTTT
CSVEVGRQLRNTEAFF
>NA|TRBV7-9|NA|TRBJ1-2
TGTGCCAGCAGCCAACAGGATGGCGGCTACACCTTC
CASSQQDGGYTF
>NA|TRBV7-9|TRBD1|TRBJ2-7
TGTGCCAGCAGCACATCCGGGACAGGGATCTACGAGCAGTACTTC
CASSTSGTGIYEQYF
>few|TRBV6-5|NA|TRBJ1-2
TGTGCCAGCAGTTACCGGCAGGGCACCTATGGCTACACCTTC
CASSYRQGTYGYTF
>NA|TRBV6-6|TRBD1|TRBJ2-2
TGTCCCAGCAGGTCCCGACAGGGAATCGGGGAGCTGTTTTTT
CPSRSRQGIGELFF
>few|TRBV20-1|TRBD1|TRBJ1-6
TGCAGTGCTAGAGAACAGGGGAATTCACCCCTCCACTTT
CSAREQGNSPLHF
>few|TRBV7-8|NA|TRBJ1-1
TGTGCCAGCAGCTTAGACCACCTGAACACTGAAGCTTTCTTT
CASSLDHLNTEAFF
>NA|TRBV24-1|TRBD2|TRBJ2-3
TGTGCCACGTCGACTAGCTGGGCAGATACGCAGTATTTT
CATSTSWADTQYF
>NA|TRBV20-1|TRBD1|TRBJ1-3
TGCAGTGCTAGAGAAGACAGGGCGATGGACACCATATATTTT
CSAREDRAMDTIYF
>NA|TRBV7-2|NA|TRBJ2-7
TGTGCCAGCAGCCCGACAGGAAACTCCTACGAGCAGTACTTC
CASSPTGNSYEQYF
>NA|TRBV20-1|TRBD1|TRBJ2-7
TGCAGTGCTGGGCCGGGACAGGGGAACTTCTACGAGCAGTACTTC
CSAGPGQGNFYEQYF
>many|TRBV27|TRBD1|TRBJ2-4
TGTGCCAGCAAAGGGACAGGGGAAAACATTCAGTACTTC
CASKGTGENIQYF
>medium-sized|TRBV5-1|NA|TRBJ1-1
TGCGCCAGCAGCATCCCTGACGTTATCACTGAAGCTTTCTTT
CASSIPDVITEAFF
>few|TRBV4-3|NA|TRBJ2-6
TGCGCCAGCAGCCAGAATTCTGGGGCCAACGTCCTGACTTTC
CASSQNSGANVLTF
>few|TRBV4-1|TRBD2|TRBJ2-1
TGCGCCAGCAGCCTAGCGGGAGGGCTGCATGAGCAGTTCTTC
CASSLAGGLHEQFF
>many|TRBV5-1|TRBD1|TRBJ2-3
TGCGCCAGCAGCGCACCGACAGGGATCACAGATACGCAGTATTTT
CASSAPTGITDTQYF
>NA|TRBV10-3|NA|TRBJ1-2
TGTGCCATCAGTGAGTCTCAGGCGAGCTATGGCTACACCTTC
CAISESQASYGYTF
>few|TRBV5-1|NA|TRBJ2-3
TGCGCCAGCAGCTTGGAGCACCCCCTATCTAGCACAGATACGCAGTATTTT
CASSLEHPLSSTDTQYF
>few|TRBV12-3/TRBV12-4|TRBD2|TRBJ2-3
TGTGCCAGCAGAATGAGCGGGGGGGCCACAGATACGCAGTATTTT
CASRMSGGATDTQYF
>few|TRBV5-1|TRBD2|TRBJ2-3
TGCGCCAGCAGCGAAGGACTAGGGGACACAGATACGCAGTATTTT
CASSEGLGDTDTQYF
>few|TRBV29-1|NA|TRBJ1-1
TGCAGCGTTGAAGCCGGGACAATGAACACTGAAGCTTTCTTT
CSVEAGTMNTEAFF
>once|TRBV24-1|TRBD2|TRBJ2-3
TGTGCCACCAGTGAACCACTAGCGGGAGGCGGGACAGATACGCAGTATTTT
CATSEPLAGGGTDTQYF
>NA|TRBV2|NA|TRBJ1-4
TGTGCCAGCAGTTCCGTTGCAGCACTGTTTTTT
CASSSVAALFF
>many|TRBV5-1|NA|TRBJ2-7
TGCGCCAGCAGCTTGGTACAGGGTCACGAGCAGTACTTC
CASSLVQGHEQYF
>NA|TRBV7-2|NA|TRBJ2-3
TGTGCCAGCAGCTTGACACGCGAGGGGGGAGATACGCAGTATTTT
CASSLTREGGDTQYF